This T cell receptor (beta chain) was observed in a study of type 1 and type 2 diabetes patients. Genomic DNA was the PCR template. The TCR beta CDR3 region was amplified using 30 forward and 13 reverse primers. TCRdb fed the multiplex PCR reads into MiXCR, producing one record per CDR3 protein. This sample carries 270,000 or so distinct CDR3 sequences, approximately 50% of them seen once, and the ten largest clones take roughly an eighth. There are a few counts of this clonotype. The CDR3 spans 11 residues. The germline V and J ends were trimmed by 3 bases and 7 bases, with 5 bases remaining between them. Looked up from germline, CDR1 is MNHEY and CDR2 is SMNVEV (reference sequence).

This clonotype was obtained from a young man with type 2 diabetes. The sequenced material came from peripheral blood mononuclear cells (PBMCs). The chain joins TRBV27 to TRBJ2-3; D is uncertain. The CDR3 reads CASSFLNTQYF. The CDR3 DNA reads as TGTGCCAGCAGTTTTTTGAATACGCAGTATTTT.